This T cell receptor beta chain was sequenced in a study of CDR3 diversity in severe acne. TCRdb used MiXCR to reprocess the PCR reads, holding one entry per CDR3 protein. This table holds about 90,000 distinct CDR3 sequences, 45% to 55% found once. The CDR3 spans 14 residues. The germline V gene encodes CDR1 DFQATT and CDR2 SNEGSKA (reference sequence). V shed 3 bases, J shed 2 bases, and the junction held 3 bases outside the gene matches. The rearrangement uses TRBV20-1 and TRBJ2-3; 9 bases agree with TRBD2. The sample comprised blood. This receptor was obtained from a male donor in good health, serving as a control. This CDR3 is CSASAGGDTDTQYF. The CDR3 nucleotides read TGCAGTGCTAGTGCGGGGGGGGACACAGATACGCAGTATTTT.